The entry below describes one TCR beta chain. Its specificity is unknown. These data are taken from a study of monozygotic twins with inflammatory bowel disease. Overall study findings and caveats: Reduced clonotype sharing with other individuals was observed in IBD patients relative to healthy twins, especially with disease activity.

TCR libraries were prepared from around 3.5 ug total RNA each. Added by template switching were UMIs that each held a 6-nucleotide sample barcode. TCRdb reanalyzed the 5' RACE reads, giving one entry per CDR3 protein sequence and no DNA. The table lists fewer than 150,000 distinct CDR3 sequences. The sequenced material came from blood. The receptor was derived from a human donor with ulcerative colitis or Crohn's disease, or a healthy co-twin of an affected twin (not recorded which).

CDR3 region: CAISRQSGEQFF. This chain connects TRBV10-3 to TRBJ2-1. CDR1 is ENHRY and CDR2 is SYGVKD in the germline V gene. There are 12 residues in the CDR3.